What follows is one TCR beta chain and its context. Its antigen is not identified. These data come from a study of T-cell memory formation after mild COVID-19. The J segment lost 3 bases and the V segment lost 4 bases, leaving 9 bases of the junction unmatched. Per the germline V gene, CDR1 is SGHRS and CDR2 is YFSETQ. The CDR3 runs 17 residues. Study results and limitations: Some clones that responded turned up in pre-infection memory, which suggests that cross-reactive memory joined in.

TCR alpha and TCR beta cDNA libraries with sample barcodes and UMIs came from 5'RACE using constant-segment primers. TCRdb called the 5' RACE reads again in MiXCR, with one record for every CDR3 protein. The profile shows about 470,000 distinct CDR3 sequences, more than 20% of them singletons. The chain uses TRBV5-1 and TRBJ2-3; 12 nucleotides line up with TRBD2. The receptor's source is an adult woman who had mild COVID-19 (a few samples of this study predate the infection). Cell type and time point are not known. Sequenced: PBMCs or a T cell subset sorted from them (not recorded which). The DNA of the CDR3 is TGCGCCAGCAGCGTATCGACTAGCGGGGGAGCGACAGATACGCAGTATTTT. Its protein product is CASSVSTSGGATDTQYF.